This TCR beta chain was identified during a study of T cells in Graves' hyperthyroidism and ophthalmopathy. Looking at the study overall: The initial diagnosis was the point when peripheral blood was collected, ahead of any treatment. Study-wide results and caveats: Researchers report that a 13 V-J model separated ophthalmopathy from stable hyperthyroidism. Most thyroid clonotypes that were expanded above 0.001 also turned up in blood.

Amplified regions were TCR beta CDR3 sequences from RNA transcripts. HTBI primers were employed in a first-round RT-PCR of the TCR CDR3. A single record per CDR3 protein comes from TCRdb applying MiXCR to the multiplex PCR reads. The table shows hundreds of thousands of distinct CDR3 sequences, with approximately 15% occurring only once. Germline CDR1 reads MNHEY; CDR2 reads SVGAGI. The CDR3 length is 13 residues. V gave up 2 bases and J gave up 5 bases, with 9 bases separating them. This clonotype showed up many times. Its antigen is unidentified. The clonotype was recovered from a woman between 40 and 55 years old with Graves' ophthalmopathy. The rearrangement joins TRBV6-5 to TRBJ1-1; no firm D call. The specimen was blood. The chain's CDR3 is CASSYRRSTEAFF. CDR3 DNA: TGTGCCAGCAGTTACCGCCGCTCAACTGAAGCTTTCTTT.